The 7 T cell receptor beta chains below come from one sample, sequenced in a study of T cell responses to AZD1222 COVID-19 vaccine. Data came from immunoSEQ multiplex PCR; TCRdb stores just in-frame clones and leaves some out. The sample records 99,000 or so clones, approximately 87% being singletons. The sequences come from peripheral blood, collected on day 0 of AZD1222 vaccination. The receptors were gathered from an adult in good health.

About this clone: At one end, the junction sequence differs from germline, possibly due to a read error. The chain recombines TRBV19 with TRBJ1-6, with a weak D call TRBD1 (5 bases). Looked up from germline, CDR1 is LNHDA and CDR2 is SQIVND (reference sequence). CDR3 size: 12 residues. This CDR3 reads CASSRGNGPPHF. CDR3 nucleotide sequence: TGTGCCAGTAGTCGGGGGAACGGACCCCCCCACTTT.

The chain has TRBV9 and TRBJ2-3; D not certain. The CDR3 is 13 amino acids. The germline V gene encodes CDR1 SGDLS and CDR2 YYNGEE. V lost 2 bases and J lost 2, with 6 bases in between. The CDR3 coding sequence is TGTGCCAGCAGCGTGGGCACCACAGATACGCAGTATTTT. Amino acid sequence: CASSVGTTDTQYF.

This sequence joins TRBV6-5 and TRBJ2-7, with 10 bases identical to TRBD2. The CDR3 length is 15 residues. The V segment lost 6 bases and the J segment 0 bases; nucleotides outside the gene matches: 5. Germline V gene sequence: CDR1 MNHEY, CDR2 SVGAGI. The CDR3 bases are TGTGCCAGCAGCCGACTAGCGGGTCTCTCCTACGAGCAGTACTTC. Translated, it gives CASSRLAGLSYEQYF.

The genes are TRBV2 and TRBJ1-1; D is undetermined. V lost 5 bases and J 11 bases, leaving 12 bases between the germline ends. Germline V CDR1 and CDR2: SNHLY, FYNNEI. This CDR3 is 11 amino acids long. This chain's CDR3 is CASSNRLWAFF. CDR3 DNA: TGTGCCAGCAGTAACCGGCTGTGGGCTTTCTTT. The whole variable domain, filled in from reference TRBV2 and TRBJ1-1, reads EPEVTQTPSHQVTQMGQEVILRCVPISNHLYFYWYRQILGQKVEFLVSFYNNEISEKSEIFDDQFSVERPDGSNFTLKIRSTKLEDSAMYFCASSNRLWAFFGQGTRLTVV.

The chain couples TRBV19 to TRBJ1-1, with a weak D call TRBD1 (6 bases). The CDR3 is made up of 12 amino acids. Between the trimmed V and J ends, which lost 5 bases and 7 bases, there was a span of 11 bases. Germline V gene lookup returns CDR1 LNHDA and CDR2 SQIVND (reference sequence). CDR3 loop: CASSFRGGEAFF. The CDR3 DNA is TGTGCCAGTAGTTTCCGAGGGGGTGAAGCTTTCTTT.

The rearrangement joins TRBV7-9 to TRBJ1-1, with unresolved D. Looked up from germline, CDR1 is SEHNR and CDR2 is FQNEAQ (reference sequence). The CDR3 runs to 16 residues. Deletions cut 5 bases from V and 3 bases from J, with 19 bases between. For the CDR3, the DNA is TGTGCCAGCAGCCCGCACGCATCTGGGAGGGACACTGAAGCTTTCTTT. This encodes CASSPHASGRDTEAFF.

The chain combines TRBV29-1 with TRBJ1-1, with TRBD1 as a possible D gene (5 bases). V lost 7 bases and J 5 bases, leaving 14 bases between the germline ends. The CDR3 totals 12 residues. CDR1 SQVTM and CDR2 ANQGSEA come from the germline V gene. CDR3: CSGTRGGTEAFF. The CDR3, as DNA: TGCAGCGGGACTCGGGGGGGAACTGAAGCTTTCTTT.